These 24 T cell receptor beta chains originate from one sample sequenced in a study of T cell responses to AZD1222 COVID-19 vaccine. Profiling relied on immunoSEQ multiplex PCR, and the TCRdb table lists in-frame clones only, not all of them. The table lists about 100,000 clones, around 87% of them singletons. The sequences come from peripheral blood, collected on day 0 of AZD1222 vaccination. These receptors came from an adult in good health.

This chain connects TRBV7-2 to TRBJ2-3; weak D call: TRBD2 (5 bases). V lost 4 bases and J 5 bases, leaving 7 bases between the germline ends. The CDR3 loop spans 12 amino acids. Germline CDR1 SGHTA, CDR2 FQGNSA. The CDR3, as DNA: TGTGCCAGCAGCTCCAGCGGAGATACGCAGTATTTT. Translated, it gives CASSSSGDTQYF.

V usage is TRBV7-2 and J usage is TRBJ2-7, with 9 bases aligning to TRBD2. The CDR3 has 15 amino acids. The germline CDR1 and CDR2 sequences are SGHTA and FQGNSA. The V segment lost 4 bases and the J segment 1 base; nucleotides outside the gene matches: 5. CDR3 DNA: TGTGCCAGCAGCTCCGGACTAGCGAGGTCCTACGAGCAGTACTTC. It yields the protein CASSSGLARSYEQYF.

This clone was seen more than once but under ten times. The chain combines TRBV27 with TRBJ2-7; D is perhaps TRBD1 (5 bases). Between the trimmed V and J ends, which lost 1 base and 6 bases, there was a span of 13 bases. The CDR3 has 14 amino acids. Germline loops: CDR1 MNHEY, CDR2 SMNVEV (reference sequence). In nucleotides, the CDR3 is TGTGCCAGCAGTTTATACAGGACGTCGGGCGAGCAGTACTTC. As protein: CASSLYRTSGEQYF.

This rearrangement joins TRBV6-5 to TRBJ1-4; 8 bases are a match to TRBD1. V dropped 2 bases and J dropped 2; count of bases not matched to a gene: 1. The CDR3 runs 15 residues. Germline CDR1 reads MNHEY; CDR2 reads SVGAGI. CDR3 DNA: TGTGCCAGCAGTTACACAGGGGGTACTAATGAAAAACTGTTTTTT. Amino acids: CASSYTGGTNEKLFF.

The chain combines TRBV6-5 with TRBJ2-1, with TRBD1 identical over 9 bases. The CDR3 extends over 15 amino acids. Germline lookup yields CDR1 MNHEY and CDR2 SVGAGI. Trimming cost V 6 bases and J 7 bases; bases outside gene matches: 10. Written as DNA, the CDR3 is TGTGCCAGCAGATGGCCGGGACAGGGACTAAATGAGCAGTTCTTC. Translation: CASRWPGQGLNEQFF.

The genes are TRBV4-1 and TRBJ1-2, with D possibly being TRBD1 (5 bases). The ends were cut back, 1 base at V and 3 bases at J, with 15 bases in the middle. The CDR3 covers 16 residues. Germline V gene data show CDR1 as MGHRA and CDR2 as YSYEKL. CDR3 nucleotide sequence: TGCGCCAGCAGCCAAGGTCCAAATGACAGCCACTATGGCTACACCTTC. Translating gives CASSQGPNDSHYGYTF.

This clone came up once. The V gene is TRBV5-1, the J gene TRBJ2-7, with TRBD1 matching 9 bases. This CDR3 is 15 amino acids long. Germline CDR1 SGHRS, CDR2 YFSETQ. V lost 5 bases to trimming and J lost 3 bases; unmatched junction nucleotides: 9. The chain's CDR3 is CASSNTGQGSYEQYF. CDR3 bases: TGCGCCAGCAGTAATACCGGACAGGGGAGCTACGAGCAGTACTTC.

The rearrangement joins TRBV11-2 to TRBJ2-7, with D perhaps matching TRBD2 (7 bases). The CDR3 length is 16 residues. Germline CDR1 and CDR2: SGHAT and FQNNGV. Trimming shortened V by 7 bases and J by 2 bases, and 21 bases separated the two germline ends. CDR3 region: CASIQSGGRRAYEQYF. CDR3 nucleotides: TGTGCCAGCATCCAATCGGGGGGCCGGAGGGCCTACGAGCAGTACTTC.

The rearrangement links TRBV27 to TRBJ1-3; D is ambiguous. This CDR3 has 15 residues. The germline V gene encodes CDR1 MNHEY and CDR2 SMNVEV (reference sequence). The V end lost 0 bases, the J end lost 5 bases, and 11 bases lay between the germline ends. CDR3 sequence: CASSLSPGGRNTIYF. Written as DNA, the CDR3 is TGTGCCAGCAGTTTATCCCCGGGAGGCCGAAACACCATATATTTT.

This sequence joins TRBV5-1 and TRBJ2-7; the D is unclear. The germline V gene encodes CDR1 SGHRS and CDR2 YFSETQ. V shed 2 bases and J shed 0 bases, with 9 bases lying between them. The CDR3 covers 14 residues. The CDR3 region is CASSFPPSSYEQYF. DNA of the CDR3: TGCGCCAGCAGCTTTCCCCCCAGCTCCTACGAGCAGTACTTC. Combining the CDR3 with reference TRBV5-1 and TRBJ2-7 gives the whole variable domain KAGVTQTPRYLIKTRGQQVTLSCSPISGHRSVSWYQQTPGQGLQFLFEYFSETQRNKGNFPGRFSGRQFSNSRSEMNVSTLELGDSALYLCASSFPPSSYEQYFGPGTRLTVT.

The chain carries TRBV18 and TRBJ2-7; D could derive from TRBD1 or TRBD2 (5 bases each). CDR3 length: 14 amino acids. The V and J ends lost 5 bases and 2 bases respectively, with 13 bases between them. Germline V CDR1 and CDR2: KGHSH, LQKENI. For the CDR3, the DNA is TGTGCCAGCTCAACCGGGACGGCGACCTACGAGCAGTACTTC. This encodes CASSTGTATYEQYF.

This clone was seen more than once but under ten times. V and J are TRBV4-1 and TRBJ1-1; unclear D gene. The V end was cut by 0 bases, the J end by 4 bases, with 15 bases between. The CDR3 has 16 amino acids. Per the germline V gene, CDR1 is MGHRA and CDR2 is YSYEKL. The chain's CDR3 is CASSQETIYDFTEAFF. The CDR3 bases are TGCGCCAGCAGCCAAGAAACGATATATGACTTCACTGAAGCTTTCTTT.

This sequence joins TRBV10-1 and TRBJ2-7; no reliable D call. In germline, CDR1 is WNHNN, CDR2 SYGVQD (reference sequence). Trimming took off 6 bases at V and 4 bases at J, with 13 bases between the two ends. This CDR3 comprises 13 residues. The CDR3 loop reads CASRIGPGYEQYF. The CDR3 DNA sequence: TGCGCCAGCAGAATAGGGCCCGGGTACGAGCAGTACTTC.

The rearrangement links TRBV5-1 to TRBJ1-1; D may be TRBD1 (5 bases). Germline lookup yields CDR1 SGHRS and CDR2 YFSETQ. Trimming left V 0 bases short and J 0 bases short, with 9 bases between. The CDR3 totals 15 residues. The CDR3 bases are TGCGCCAGCAGCTTGGCCCAGGGTCTGAACACTGAAGCTTTCTTT. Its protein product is CASSLAQGLNTEAFF.

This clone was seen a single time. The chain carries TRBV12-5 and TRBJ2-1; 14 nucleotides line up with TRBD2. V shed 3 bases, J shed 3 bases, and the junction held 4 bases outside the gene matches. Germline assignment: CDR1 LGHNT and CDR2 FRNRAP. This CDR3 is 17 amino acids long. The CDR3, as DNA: TGTGCTAGTGGTTTCGGACTAGCGGGGGGTAGCTACAATGAGCAGTTCTTC. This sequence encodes CASGFGLAGGSYNEQFF.

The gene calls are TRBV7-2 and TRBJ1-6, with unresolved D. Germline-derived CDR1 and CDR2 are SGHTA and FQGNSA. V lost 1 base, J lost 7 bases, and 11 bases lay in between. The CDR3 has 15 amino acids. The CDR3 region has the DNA TGTGCCAGCAGCTTAGAGTCTCTACCAAATTCACCCCTCCACTTT. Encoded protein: CASSLESLPNSPLHF.

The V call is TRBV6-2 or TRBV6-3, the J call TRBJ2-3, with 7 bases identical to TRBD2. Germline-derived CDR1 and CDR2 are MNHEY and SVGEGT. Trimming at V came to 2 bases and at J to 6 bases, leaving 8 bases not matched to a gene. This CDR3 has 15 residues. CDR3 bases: TGTGCCAGCAGTTACCCCACGGGAGGCCGGGATACGCAGTATTTT. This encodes CASSYPTGGRDTQYF.

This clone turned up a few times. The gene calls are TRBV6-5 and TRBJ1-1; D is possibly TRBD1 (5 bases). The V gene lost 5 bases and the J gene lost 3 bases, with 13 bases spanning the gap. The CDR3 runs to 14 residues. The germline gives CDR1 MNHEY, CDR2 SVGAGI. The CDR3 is CASSNQGVDTEAFF. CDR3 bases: TGTGCCAGCAGTAACCAGGGTGTTGACACTGAAGCTTTCTTT.

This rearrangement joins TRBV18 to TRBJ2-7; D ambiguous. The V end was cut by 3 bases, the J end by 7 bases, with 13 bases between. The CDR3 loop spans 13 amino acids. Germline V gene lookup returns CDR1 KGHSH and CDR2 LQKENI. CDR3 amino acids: CASSPGAEREQYF. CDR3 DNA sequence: TGTGCCAGCTCACCCGGCGCAGAGAGGGAGCAGTACTTC.

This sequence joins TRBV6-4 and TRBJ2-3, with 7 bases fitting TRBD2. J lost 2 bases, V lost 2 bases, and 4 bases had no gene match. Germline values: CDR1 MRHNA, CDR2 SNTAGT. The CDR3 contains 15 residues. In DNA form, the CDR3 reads TGTGCCAGCAGTGACACAGCGGGGTCCACAGATACGCAGTATTTT. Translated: CASSDTAGSTDTQYF.

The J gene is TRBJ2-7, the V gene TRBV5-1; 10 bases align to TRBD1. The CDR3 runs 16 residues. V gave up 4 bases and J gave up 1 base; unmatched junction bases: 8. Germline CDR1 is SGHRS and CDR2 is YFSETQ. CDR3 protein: CASSQTGQGGSYEQYF. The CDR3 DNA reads TGCGCCAGCAGCCAAACCGGACAGGGGGGATCCTACGAGCAGTACTTC.

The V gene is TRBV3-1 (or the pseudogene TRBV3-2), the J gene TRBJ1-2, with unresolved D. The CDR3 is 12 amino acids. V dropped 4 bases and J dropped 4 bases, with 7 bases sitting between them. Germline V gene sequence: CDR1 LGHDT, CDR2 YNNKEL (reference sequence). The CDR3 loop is CASSLLGYGYTF. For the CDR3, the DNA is TGTGCCAGCAGCCTTTTGGGCTATGGCTACACCTTC.

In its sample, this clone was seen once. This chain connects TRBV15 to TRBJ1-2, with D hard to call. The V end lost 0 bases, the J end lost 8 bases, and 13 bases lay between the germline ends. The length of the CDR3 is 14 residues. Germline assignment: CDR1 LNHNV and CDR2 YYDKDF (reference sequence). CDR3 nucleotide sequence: TGTGCCACCAGCAGAGACCAAATCGTGAGGGGCTACACCTTC. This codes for CATSRDQIVRGYTF.

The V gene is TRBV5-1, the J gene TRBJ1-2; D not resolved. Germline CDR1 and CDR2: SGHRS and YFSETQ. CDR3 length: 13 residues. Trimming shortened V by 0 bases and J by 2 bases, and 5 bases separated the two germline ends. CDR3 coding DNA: TGCGCCAGCAGCTTGGAGGTCAACTATGGCTACACCTTC. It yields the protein CASSLEVNYGYTF.